Below are 21 T cell receptor beta chains sequenced from a single sample in a study of blood T cell repertoires in COVID-19. Profiling relied on immunoSEQ multiplex PCR, and the TCRdb table lists in-frame clones only, not all of them. The sample has tens of thousands of clones, 65% to 80% seen once. The material sequenced was peripheral blood. These receptors all come from a man aged 55 to 70 with active or convalescent COVID-19.

This rearrangement joins TRBV11-1 to TRBJ2-1; D is perhaps TRBD1 (6 bases). With 2 bases removed from V and 6 bases from J, the gap between germline ends came to 14 bases. This CDR3 spans 15 amino acids. Germline CDR1 and CDR2: SGHAT and FQDESV (reference sequence). The CDR3 nucleotides read TGTGCCAGCAGCTTACTCAGGGGCCCGGGCAATGAGCAGTTCTTC. Its protein product is CASSLLRGPGNEQFF.

This clone was seen a handful of times. CDR3 in DNA: TGCAGCGTCCCGACAGGGGGGGCCTATGGCTACACCTTC. Translated, it gives CSVPTGGAYGYTF. The chain couples TRBV29-1 to TRBJ1-2; 9 bases are a match to TRBD1. V shed 6 bases and J 4 bases; nucleotides not matched to a gene: 6. The germline gives CDR1 SQVTM, CDR2 ANQGSEA. This CDR3 region has 13 residues.

This clone appeared once. The CDR3 loop is CASSATHTTGAVNTEAFF. CDR3 coding DNA: TGCGCCAGCAGTGCCACCCATACGACAGGGGCGGTGAACACTGAAGCTTTCTTT. The genes are TRBV10-2 and TRBJ1-1; 8 positions match TRBD1. Germline CDR1 is WSHSY and CDR2 is SAAADI. With V trimmed by 4 bases and J by 0 bases, 13 bases remained unmatched. This CDR3 has 18 residues.

The V call is TRBV5-4, the J call TRBJ2-2; D unclear. Deletions cut 7 bases from V and 0 bases from J, with 10 bases between. The V gene's germline CDR1 is SGHNT and CDR2 YYREEE (reference sequence). The CDR3 runs to 14 residues. The CDR3 loop is CASGRAANTGELFF. The CDR3 DNA reads as TGTGCCAGCGGGCGAGCCGCGAACACCGGGGAGCTGTTTTTT.

The V call is TRBV6-5, the J call TRBJ2-5; a weak D match, TRBD1 (5 bases). CDR1 is MNHEY and CDR2 is SVGAGI in the germline V gene. V lost 8 bases and J 2 bases, leaving 15 bases between the germline ends. The CDR3 length is 14 residues. The CDR3: CASEWQGRQETQYF. In DNA, the CDR3 is TGTGCCAGCGAATGGCAGGGTCGACAAGAGACCCAGTACTTC.

The rearrangement joins TRBV29-1 to TRBJ1-2, with TRBD1 matching over 8 bases. CDR1 and CDR2 from the germline V gene are SQVTM and ANQGSEA. The CDR3 has 13 amino acids. The V and J ends lost 7 bases and 1 base, in that order; junction bases with no gene match: 5. In nucleotides, the CDR3 is TGCAGCGGAGGGACAGGAGGTAACTATGGCTACACCTTC. As protein: CSGGTGGNYGYTF.

This clone was seen only a few times. Other DNA sequences of this sample code for an identical CDR3. The V gene is TRBV7-2, the J gene TRBJ1-1; D gene ambiguous. Deletions cut 1 base from V and 1 base from J, with 4 bases between. Germline CDR1 is SGHTA and CDR2 is FQGNSA. The CDR3 extends over 13 amino acids. CDR3: CASSLDRNTEAFF. As DNA, the CDR3 is TGTGCCAGCAGCTTAGATAGGAACACTGAAGCTTTCTTT.

The chain is built from TRBV25-1 and TRBJ2-2; the match to TRBD2 covers 7 bases. This CDR3 contains 15 residues. V lost 6 bases, J lost 8 bases, and 12 bases stayed unmatched. Germline V gene sequence: CDR1 MGHDK, CDR2 SYGVNS. CDR3 bases: TGTGCCAGCAGCACCGGGGGGACCTTGATTGGGGAGCTGTTTTTT. Residues: CASSTGGTLIGELFF.

This rearrangement joins TRBV5-1 to TRBJ2-7; 9 nucleotides match TRBD1. Germline V CDR1 and CDR2: SGHRS, YFSETQ. CDR3 size: 16 residues. V dropped 0 bases and J dropped 2; count of bases not matched to a gene: 6. For the CDR3, the DNA is TGCGCCAGCAGCTTGGGGGACAGGGCAGCAACCTACGAGCAGTACTTC. Translation gives CASSLGDRAATYEQYF.

The gene calls are TRBV3-1 (or the pseudogene TRBV3-2) and TRBJ1-6; 8 bases are a match to TRBD1. Germline values: CDR1 LGHDT, CDR2 YNNKEL (reference sequence). Trimming removed 0 bases from V and 11 bases from J; junction bases left unmatched: 3. The length of the CDR3 is 14 residues. The chain's CDR3 is CASSQDSGGPPLHF. The CDR3 bases are TGTGCCAGCAGCCAAGACTCAGGGGGCCCACCCCTCCACTTT.

There are a few counts of this clone. The rearrangement uses TRBV29-1 and TRBJ2-7, with D maybe TRBD1 (6 bases). From germline, CDR1 is SQVTM and CDR2 ANQGSEA. The V and J ends lost 6 bases and 2 bases respectively, with 11 bases between them. CDR3 length: 12 residues. CDR3 nucleotide sequence: TGCAGCGTAGAGACAGGCACCTACGAGCAGTACTTC. This sequence encodes CSVETGTYEQYF.

The CDR3 sequence: CASSDQGRAFF. As DNA, the CDR3 is TGTGCCAGCAGTGATCAGGGGCGGGCTTTCTTT. J is TRBJ1-1 and V is TRBV2; possibly TRBD1 for D (6 bases). Between the trimmed V and J ends, which lost 3 bases and 11 bases, there was a span of 10 bases. Germline V gives CDR1 SNHLY, CDR2 FYNNEI. This CDR3 region has 11 residues.

The chain employs TRBV7-2 and TRBJ2-3; the D gene is possibly TRBD1 (6 bases). The CDR3 contains 15 residues. Germline CDR1 and CDR2: SGHTA and FQGNSA. V gave up 1 base and J gave up 4 bases, with 12 bases separating them. The CDR3 reads CASSLGSYRADTQYF. The CDR3 DNA reads as TGTGCCAGCAGCTTAGGGTCTTACAGGGCAGATACGCAGTATTTT.

This clone was observed once. This chain uses TRBV6-5 with TRBJ1-1; D ambiguous. The CDR3 is 11 amino acids. V lost 7 bases to trimming and J lost 7 bases, with 10 bases between them. Germline V gene data show CDR1 as MNHEY and CDR2 as SVGAGI. DNA for the CDR3: TGTGCCAGCAACAACCGGGGTGAAGCTTTCTTT. It translates to CASNNRGEAFF.

CDR3 loop: CASSLGGEYNYGYTF. The CDR3 DNA is TGTGCCAGCAGTTTAGGTGGAGAGTATAACTATGGCTACACCTTC. This chain uses TRBV28 with TRBJ1-2, with no clear D. The CDR3 spans 15 residues. V gave up 2 bases and J gave up 1 base, with 11 bases separating them. The germline CDR1 and CDR2 sequences are MDHEN and SYDVKM.

This clone was seen only a few times. The rearrangement uses TRBV19 and TRBJ1-4; no firm D call. The CDR3 covers 12 residues. Germline values: CDR1 LNHDA, CDR2 SQIVND (reference sequence). V was pared by 5 bases and J by 5 bases, with 6 bases between. The CDR3 loop is CASSYRNEKLFF. Written as DNA, the CDR3 is TGTGCCAGTAGTTATCGGAATGAAAAACTGTTTTTT.

The chain has TRBV24-1 and TRBJ2-7; TRBD1 matches at 8 bases. V lost 5 bases, J lost 3 bases, and 8 bases stayed unmatched. The germline V gene has CDR1 KGHDR and CDR2 SFDVKD. CDR3 size: 15 residues. CDR3 residues: CATSGSQGVHYEQYF. The CDR3, as DNA: TGTGCCACCAGTGGGTCACAGGGGGTGCACTACGAGCAGTACTTC.

The chain combines TRBV5-1 with TRBJ1-2; 7 bases line up with TRBD1. The V segment lost 5 bases and the J segment 4 bases; nucleotides outside the gene matches: 8. The CDR3 totals 14 residues. Germline V lookup: CDR1 SGHRS, CDR2 YFSETQ. The CDR3 loop is CASSSQGVSYGYTF. CDR3 sequence (DNA): TGCGCCAGCAGTTCTCAGGGGGTGAGCTATGGCTACACCTTC. The full variable domain, rest sourced from reference TRBV5-1 and TRBJ1-2, is KAGVTQTPRYLIKTRGQQVTLSCSPISGHRSVSWYQQTPGQGLQFLFEYFSETQRNKGNFPGRFSGRQFSNSRSEMNVSTLELGDSALYLCASSSQGVSYGYTFGSGTRLTVV.

The V call is TRBV6-1, the J call TRBJ2-5; perhaps TRBD2 as D (6 bases). This CDR3 has 14 residues. Germline CDR1 reads MNHNS; CDR2 reads SASEGT. Trimming stripped 0 bases from V and 5 bases from J, with 10 bases between. CDR3 sequence (DNA): TGTGCCAGCAGTGAAGCTGGAGGGGTGGAGACCCAGTACTTC. Residues: CASSEAGGVETQYF.

The rearrangement links TRBV7-3 to TRBJ1-1; D might be TRBD1 (6 bases). In germline, CDR1 is SGHTA, CDR2 FQGTGA. V gave up 2 bases and J gave up 3 bases, with 13 bases separating them. The CDR3 is 15 amino acids. The CDR3 region has the DNA TGTGCCAGCAGCTTACTTCTGGCAGGGGACACTGAAGCTTTCTTT. Translating gives CASSLLLAGDTEAFF.

The chain has TRBV6-4 and TRBJ1-5; 7 bases line up with TRBD1. The CDR3 is 20 amino acids. V dropped 2 bases and J dropped 0; count of bases not matched to a gene: 16. CDR1 is MRHNA and CDR2 is SNTAGT in the germline V gene. The CDR3 sequence: CASSDSAGQTIVNSNQPQHF. Here the CDR3 DNA reads TGTGCCAGCAGTGACAGCGCGGGACAGACTATCGTAAATAGCAATCAGCCCCAGCATTTT.